The 8 T cell receptor beta chains presented below share a single source sample, sequenced in a study of blood T cells in healthy people across ages (dated by TCRdb to 2015 to 2017). Receptor libraries were prepared by 5' RACE. Sequencing relied on an Illumina HiSeq 2500. A second PCR of about 7 to 12 cycles was performed with a sample-barcoded 5' primer and a J-beta primer mix. Using fastp at Q25 and MiXCR, TCRdb reprocessed the public reads and kept productive beta chains. One record per CDR3 amino acid sequence lists the most common genes and DNA. The sample yields hundreds of thousands of distinct CDR3 sequences; roughly 20% were counted once. The top ten hold about 20% of the sample. Input material: blood. The receptors come from a man aged 70-80 years in good health.

Many counts were recorded for this clonotype. The V and J genes are TRBV5-1 and TRBJ2-7; possibly TRBD2 for D (5 bases). CDR1 SGHRS and CDR2 YFSETQ come from the germline V gene. Trimming pared 4 bases from V and 7 bases from J, leaving 9 bases between. CDR3 size: 11 residues. The CDR3 coding sequence is TGCGCCAGCAGCCAATCGGGGGAGCAGTACGTC. Protein: CASSQSGEQYV.

This clonotype has just a few counts. The chain joins TRBV12-3 or TRBV12-4 to TRBJ1-1, with a possible D match to TRBD1 (5 bases). The germline V and J ends were trimmed by 8 bases and 5 bases, with 18 bases remaining between them. This CDR3 spans 14 amino acids. The CDR3 here is CASFQGIGRTEAFF. As DNA, the CDR3 is TGTGCCAGCTTCCAGGGTATAGGGCGAACTGAAGCTTTCTTT.

This rearrangement joins TRBV7-9 to TRBJ2-4; no reliable D call. Germline V gene sequence: CDR1 SEHNR, CDR2 FQNEAQ (reference sequence). The CDR3 has 14 amino acids. V dropped 1 base and J dropped 7 bases, with 11 bases sitting between them. This chain's CDR3 is CASSLVSLGNIQYF. The CDR3 bases are TGTGCCAGCAGCTTAGTCAGCCTCGGGAACATTCAGTACTTC.

Many counts were recorded for this clonotype. This chain connects TRBV5-1 to TRBJ2-7, with 8 bases fitting TRBD1. V dropped 4 bases and J dropped 0; count of bases not matched to a gene: 6. This CDR3 spans 15 amino acids. Germline CDR1 and CDR2: SGHRS and YFSETQ. This CDR3 is CASSEGTGVSYEQYF. As DNA, the CDR3 is TGCGCCAGCAGCGAAGGGACAGGTGTCTCCTACGAGCAGTACTTC.

This chain joins TRBV14 and TRBJ2-3, with a possible D match to TRBD1 (5 bases). With 2 bases removed from V and 11 bases from J, the gap between germline ends came to 17 bases. Germline loops: CDR1 SGHDN, CDR2 FVKESK. CDR3 length equals 14 residues. The CDR3 region is CASSQTTEPNMQYF. The DNA for the CDR3 is TGTGCCAGCAGCCAAACGACAGAGCCCAATATGCAGTATTTT.

This sequence joins TRBV5-1 and TRBJ1-5, with 8 bases fitting TRBD1. This CDR3 is built from 15 residues. The trim removed 4 bases at V and 5 bases at J, leaving 8 bases unmatched. CDR1 is SGHRS and CDR2 is YFSETQ in the germline V gene. The DNA for the CDR3 is TGCGCCAGCAGCCCCGGACAGGGCGGATATCAGCCCCAGCATTTT. It yields the protein CASSPGQGGYQPQHF.

In this sample, this clonotype turned up a few times. The chain uses TRBV5-1 and TRBJ2-5; D call uncertain. Judging by the DNA end, TRBJ2-7 fits better; the J call may be wrong. CDR3 length: 13 residues. Germline loops: CDR1 SGHRS, CDR2 YFSETQ. CDR3: CASSLAPGYEQYV. The DNA of the CDR3 is TGCGCCAGCAGCTTGGCGCCAGGTTACGAGCAGTACGTC.

The table lists this clonotype with a few counts. V is TRBV10-2 and J is TRBJ2-3; 9 positions match TRBD2. V trimming: 6 bases; J trimming: 5 bases; junction bases outside the gene matches: 3. The CDR3 loop spans 13 amino acids. Germline CDR1 and CDR2: WSHSY and SAAADI. The CDR3 loop is CASRASGEDTQYF. In DNA form, the CDR3 reads TGCGCCAGCAGGGCTAGCGGGGAAGATACGCAGTATTTT.